What follows are 4 T cell receptor beta chains derived from one specimen sequenced in a study of cytomegalovirus exposure and HLA in healthy donors. PCR primers comprised 60 Vbeta and 13 Jbeta primers. Measured with immunoSEQ multiplex PCR; TCRdb has only the in-frame clones, and not every one. Of about 88,000 clones listed, 69% are singletons. The sequenced material came from PBMCs. The origin of the receptors is a man aged 45-65 years in good health and CMV-seronegative.

J is TRBJ2-3 and V is TRBV11-2, with 10 bases aligning to TRBD1. Germline V gene sequence: CDR1 SGHAT, CDR2 FQNNGV. V gave up 5 bases and J gave up 1 base; unmatched junction bases: 6. The CDR3 extends over 16 amino acids. The CDR3 is CASSRKTGGGTDTQYF. In nucleotides, the CDR3 is TGTGCCAGCAGCCGAAAGACAGGGGGCGGCACAGATACGCAGTATTTT. The variable domain in full, with the rest retrieved from reference TRBV11-2 and TRBJ2-3, is EAGVAQSPRYKIIEKRQSVAFWCNPISGHATLYWYQQILGQGPKLLIQFQNNGVVDDSQLPKDRFSAERLKGVDSTLKIQPAKLEDSAVYLCASSRKTGGGTDTQYFGPGTRLTVL.

The rearrangement joins TRBV21-1 to TRBJ2-7; TRBD2 is the table's D call, not checked against the DNA. TRBV21-1 is termed a pseudogene. This CDR3 has 15 amino acids. The CDR3 protein is CASSKALGGRCEQYV. CDR3 DNA sequence: TGTGCCAGCAGCAAAGCGCTCGGGGGAAGATGCGAGCAGTACGTC.

This rearrangement joins TRBV27 to TRBJ2-7; D perhaps matches TRBD2 (5 bases). Germline lookup yields CDR1 MNHEY and CDR2 SMNVEV (reference sequence). This CDR3 spans 15 amino acids. Trimming removed 5 bases at V and 4 bases at J, with 18 bases between. The CDR3 spells CASSPFPGVGYEQYF. The CDR3 nucleotides read TGTGCCAGCAGTCCCTTCCCCGGGGTTGGGTACGAGCAGTACTTC.

There are a few counts of this clone. The chain joins TRBV7-3 to TRBJ1-1, with 7 bases matching TRBD1. CDR1 is SGHTA, CDR2 FQGTGA, per germline. The V gene end was trimmed by 0 bases and the J gene end by 3 bases; junction bases not matched to a gene: 4. The CDR3 extends over 15 amino acids. In DNA, the CDR3 is TGTGCCAGCAGCTTAACGGCCAGGGGGGACACTGAAGCTTTCTTT. Its protein product is CASSLTARGDTEAFF.